This T cell receptor beta chain was identified during a study of neoadjuvant anti-PD-1 for oral cavity cancer. Regarding the study as a whole: TCR analyses covered only a few patients per response group. Treg/Th17 ratio rose with pretreatment blood and fell with post-treatment tumor TCRbeta clonality.

This clone came up a few times. The antigen is not known. Stage II-IVA oral cavity squamous cell carcinoma was new and untreated by systemic or radiation therapy. Cohort: HPV-negative, locally advanced oral cavity squamous cell carcinoma patients. Deletions cut 6 bases from V and 1 base from J, with 13 bases between. The CDR3 runs to 15 residues. Germline V gene lookup returns CDR1 SGHTA and CDR2 FQGTGA. TCRdb's table, derived via immunoSEQ multiplex PCR, lists solely in-frame clones and lacks some. The table records some 71,000 clones, approximately 82% of them present only once. V is TRBV7-3 and J is TRBJ1-5; D might be TRBD1 (5 bases). The source was PBMCs, collected before nivolumab (anti-PD-1) treatment. The clonotype originates from a person between 40 and 85 years old with oral cavity squamous cell carcinoma. CDR3 sequence: CASSPGGSSNQPQHF. The DNA of the CDR3 is TGTGCCAGCAGTCCCGGGGGGTCGAGCAATCAGCCCCAGCATTTT.